This TCR beta chain appears in the sequencing data of a study of patients and donors after allogeneic stem cell transplantation. This clonotype was seen repeatedly, ten times or more. Germline V gene sequence: CDR1 SNHLY, CDR2 FYNNEI. V was trimmed by 3 bases and J by 4 bases, leaving 5 bases between them. The CDR3 spans 12 residues. TCRdb redid the calling of the RT-PCR reads with MiXCR, one entry per CDR3 protein. The sample consists of hundreds of thousands of distinct CDR3 sequences, over 12% of them appearing once. The V gene is TRBV2, the J gene TRBJ2-3; D is undetermined. Sequenced sample: blood, either unsorted or a sorted T cell fraction (not recorded which). This receptor was identified in a human donor who was either an allogeneic HSCT recipient or a stem cell or donor lymphocyte infusion donor (not recorded which). It is not recorded whose cells these are; they may come from a transplant donor. In DNA form, the CDR3 reads TGTGCCAGCAGTGATTGGGCAGATACGCAGTATTTT. As protein: CASSDWADTQYF.